This TCR beta chain was observed in a study of beta chain features in type 1 diabetes. Sequencing targeted expressed TCRB transcripts, as all isolated RNA had been reverse transcribed. TCRdb's table, derived via immunoSEQ multiplex PCR, lists solely in-frame clones and lacks some. The sample includes 200,000 to 250,000 clones, roughly 10% of them seen just once. The sequence was obtained from a man aged 18 to 35 in good health. The sample taken for sequencing was central memory CD4+ T cells from blood.

The CDR3 DNA is TGCGCCAGCAGCTTGGGGTTTGAGACCCAGTACTTC. Its translation is CASSLGFETQYF. The chain recombines TRBV5-1 with TRBJ2-5, with D uncertain. Germline CDR1 and CDR2: SGHRS and YFSETQ. The CDR3 loop spans 12 amino acids. V lost 0 bases to trimming and J lost 5 bases, with 5 bases between them.